This T cell receptor (beta chain) was sequenced for a study of shared clonotypes between healthy human individuals. Germline assignment: CDR1 SGHTA and CDR2 FQGNSA. Trimming left V 1 base short and J 4 bases short, with 13 bases between. The CDR3 loop spans 15 amino acids. As concerns this clone: Its antigen is still unknown.

Assay: immunoSEQ multiplex PCR; the TCRdb copy retains only in-frame clones and omits some. The data show some 2,500,000 clones, roughly 93% seen once. Regarding the study as a whole: Depth was large, yet rarefaction showed that sorted-subset sequencing was incomplete. What naive subsets generally showed was a larger estimated richness than memory subsets showed.

This chain uses TRBV7-2 with TRBJ2-5; D tentatively fits TRBD1 or TRBD2 (5 bases each). The specimen was naive CD4+ T cells from PBMCs. Stated subset: CD45RA+ positively selected. The source is a man between 18 and 29 years old in good health. Some clones in this sample may be carry-over from other donors' samples. CDR3 sequence: CASSLGGNGAETQYF. The DNA of the CDR3 is TGTGCCAGCAGCTTAGGGGGGAACGGTGCAGAGACCCAGTACTTC.